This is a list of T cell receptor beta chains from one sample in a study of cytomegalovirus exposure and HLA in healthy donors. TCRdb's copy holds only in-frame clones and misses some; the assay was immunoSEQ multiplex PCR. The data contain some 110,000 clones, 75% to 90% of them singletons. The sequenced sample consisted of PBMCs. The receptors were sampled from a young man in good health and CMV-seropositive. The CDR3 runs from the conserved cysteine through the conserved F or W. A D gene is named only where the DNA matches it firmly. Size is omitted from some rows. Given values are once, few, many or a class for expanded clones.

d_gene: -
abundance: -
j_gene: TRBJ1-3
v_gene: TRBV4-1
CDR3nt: TGCGCCAGCAGCCATCCCATGGGAGCCAACTCTGGAAACACCATATATTTT
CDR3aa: CASSHPMGANSGNTIYF

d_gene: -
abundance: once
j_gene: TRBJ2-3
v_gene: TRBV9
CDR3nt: TGTGCCAGCAGCGTCGAAGACCCACTATACTCCACAGATACGCAGTATTTT
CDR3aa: CASSVEDPLYSTDTQYF

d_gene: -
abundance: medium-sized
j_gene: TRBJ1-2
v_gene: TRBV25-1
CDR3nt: TGTGCCAGCAGTGAACGTGTTGGGGGCGGAGGTGGCTACACCTTC
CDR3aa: CASSERVGGGGGYTF

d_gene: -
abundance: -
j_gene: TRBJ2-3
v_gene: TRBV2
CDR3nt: TGTGCCAGCTCCAAGGTGAGGGCAGATACGCAGTATTTT
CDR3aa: CASSKVRADTQYF

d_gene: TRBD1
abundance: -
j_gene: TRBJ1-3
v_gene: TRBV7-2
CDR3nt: TGTGCCAGCAGCTTAGGGACAGGAGGAAACACCATATATTTT
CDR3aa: CASSLGTGGNTIYF

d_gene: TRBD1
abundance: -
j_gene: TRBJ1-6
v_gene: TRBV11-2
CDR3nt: TGTGCCAGCAGCTTATCACCTCACGGACAGGTATCTTCACCCCTCCACTTT
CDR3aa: CASSLSPHGQVSSPLHF

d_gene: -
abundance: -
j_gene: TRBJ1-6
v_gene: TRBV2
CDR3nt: TGTGCCAGCAGGAAAGGCCCGACTACGACCCTCCACTTT
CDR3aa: CASRKGPTTTLHF

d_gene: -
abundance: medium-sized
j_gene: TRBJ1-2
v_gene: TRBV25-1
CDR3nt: TGTGCCAGCAGTATCTCCCGGGACAACCGAATGGGCTACACCTTC
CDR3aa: CASSISRDNRMGYTF

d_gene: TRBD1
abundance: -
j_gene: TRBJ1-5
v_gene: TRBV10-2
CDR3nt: TGCGCCAGCAGACAATCATACCCGGACAGGGGAAGCAATCAGCCCCAGCATTTT
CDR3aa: CASRQSYPDRGSNQPQHF

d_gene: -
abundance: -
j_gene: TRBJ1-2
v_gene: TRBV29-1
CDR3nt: TGCAGCGTTGAATTGCAGGCGGGCTATGGCTACACCTTC
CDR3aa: CSVELQAGYGYTF

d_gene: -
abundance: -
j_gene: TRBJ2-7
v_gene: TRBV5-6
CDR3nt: TGTGCCAGCAGCCTGGTGGGGGGAGCCCCCTACGAGCAGTACTTC
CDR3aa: CASSLVGGAPYEQYF

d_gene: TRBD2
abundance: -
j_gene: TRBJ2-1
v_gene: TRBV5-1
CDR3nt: TGCGCCAGCAGCTTGGGAGCAGGACTAGCGGGTGGGAATGAGCAGTTCTTC
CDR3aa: CASSLGAGLAGGNEQFF

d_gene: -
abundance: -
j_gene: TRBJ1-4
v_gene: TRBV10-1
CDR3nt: TGCGCCAGCACCGGGGGTGGGGGTGAAAAACTGTTTTTT
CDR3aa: CASTGGGGEKLFF

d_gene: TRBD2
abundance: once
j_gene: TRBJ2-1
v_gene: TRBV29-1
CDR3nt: TGCAGCGTTGCCCCGGGACTACCCCCCTACAATGAGCAGTTCTTC
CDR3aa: CSVAPGLPPYNEQFF

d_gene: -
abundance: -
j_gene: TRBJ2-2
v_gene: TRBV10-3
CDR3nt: TGTGCCATCAGTGGGTTAGCGGTTACGGGCACCGGGGAGCTGTTTTTT
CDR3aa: CAISGLAVTGTGELFF

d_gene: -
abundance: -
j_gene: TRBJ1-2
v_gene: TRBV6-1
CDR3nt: TGTGCCAGCACAGGGGCGGGTGGTTGGTATGGCTACACCTTC
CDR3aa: CASTGAGGWYGYTF

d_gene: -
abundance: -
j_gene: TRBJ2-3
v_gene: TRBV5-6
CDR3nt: TGTGCCAGCAGCCTCAAGTCGGGAGATACGCAGTATTTT
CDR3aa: CASSLKSGDTQYF

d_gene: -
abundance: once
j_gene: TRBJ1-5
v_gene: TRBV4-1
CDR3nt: TGCGCCAGCAGCCAAGTATCTGGCCCCCGCAATCAGCCCCAGCATTTT
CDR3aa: CASSQVSGPRNQPQHF

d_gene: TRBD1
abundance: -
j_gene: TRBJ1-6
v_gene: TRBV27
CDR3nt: TGTGCCAGCTGGGACAGGGGAGGATCACCCCTCCACTTT
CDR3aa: CASWDRGGSPLHF

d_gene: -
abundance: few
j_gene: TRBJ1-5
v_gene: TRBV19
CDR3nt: TGTGCCAGTAGTATCGGGGAACCCCCCCAGCATTTT
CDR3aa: CASSIGEPPQHF

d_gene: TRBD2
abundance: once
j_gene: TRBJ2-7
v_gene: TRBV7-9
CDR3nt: TGTGCCAGCAGCCCTCCGGGGGGGTGGGAGCAGTACTTC
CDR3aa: CASSPPGGWEQYF

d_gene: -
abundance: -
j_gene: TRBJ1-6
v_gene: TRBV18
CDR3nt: TGTGCCAGCTCCGTGGACAGCAGCTCCTATAATTCACCCCTCCACTTT
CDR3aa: CASSVDSSSYNSPLHF

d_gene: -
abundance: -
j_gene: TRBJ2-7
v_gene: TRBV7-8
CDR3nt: TGTGCCAGCAGCTTAGAACCCAGGGATGGCTCCTACGAGCAGTACTTC
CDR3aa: CASSLEPRDGSYEQYF

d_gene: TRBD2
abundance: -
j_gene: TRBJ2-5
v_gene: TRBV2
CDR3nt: TGTGCCAGCAGACCTCCCCTAGCGGGGAACCAAGAGACCCAGTACTTC
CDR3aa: CASRPPLAGNQETQYF

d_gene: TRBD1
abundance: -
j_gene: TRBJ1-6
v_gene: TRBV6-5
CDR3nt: TGTGCCAGCAGGCCCACAGGGGGCCCTTCACCCCTCCACTTT
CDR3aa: CASRPTGGPSPLHF

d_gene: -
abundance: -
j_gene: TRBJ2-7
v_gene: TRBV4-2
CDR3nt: TGTGCCAGCAGCCAAGATCGCGCAGGGTACTACGAGCAGTACTTC
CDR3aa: CASSQDRAGYYEQYF

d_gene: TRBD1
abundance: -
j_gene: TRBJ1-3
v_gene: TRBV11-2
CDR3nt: TGTGCCAGCAGCCCGCCGGACAGGGTCCACACCATATATTTT
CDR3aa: CASSPPDRVHTIYF

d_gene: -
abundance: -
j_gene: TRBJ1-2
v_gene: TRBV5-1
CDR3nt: TGCGCCAGCAGCTCCGGGGTCCGGGGGGCGGATGGCTACACCTTC
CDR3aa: CASSSGVRGADGYTF

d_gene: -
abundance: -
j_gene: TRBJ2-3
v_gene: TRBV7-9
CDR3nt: TGTGCCAGCAGCTTAACCCATAGCGGTAGCACAGATACGCAGTATTTT
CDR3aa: CASSLTHSGSTDTQYF

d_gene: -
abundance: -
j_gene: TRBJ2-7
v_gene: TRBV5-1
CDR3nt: TGCGCCAGCAGCTTGGGCGCAGGCTTGGACGAGCAGTACTTC
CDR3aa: CASSLGAGLDEQYF

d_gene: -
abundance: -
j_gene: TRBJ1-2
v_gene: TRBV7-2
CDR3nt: TGTGCCAGCAGCCCTCAATGGACAGTGAGCTATGGCTACACCTTC
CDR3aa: CASSPQWTVSYGYTF

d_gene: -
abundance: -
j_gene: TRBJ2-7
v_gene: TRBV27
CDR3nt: TGTGCCAGCAGTTTATCGGCAGGGGCCGAGCAGTACTTC
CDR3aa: CASSLSAGAEQYF

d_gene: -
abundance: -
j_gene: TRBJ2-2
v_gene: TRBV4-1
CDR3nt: TGCGCCAGCAGCCGCTACGGGGTGACCGGGGAGCTGTTTTTT
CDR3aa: CASSRYGVTGELFF

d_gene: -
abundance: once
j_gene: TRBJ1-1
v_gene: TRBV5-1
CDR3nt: TGCGCCAGCAGATCGGACAGCCCAAACACTGAAGCTTTCTTT
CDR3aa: CASRSDSPNTEAFF

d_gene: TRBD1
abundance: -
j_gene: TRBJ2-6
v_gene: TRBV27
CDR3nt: TGTGCCAGCAGTTTACTGACAGGGACTGGGGCCAACGTCCTGACTTTC
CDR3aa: CASSLLTGTGANVLTF

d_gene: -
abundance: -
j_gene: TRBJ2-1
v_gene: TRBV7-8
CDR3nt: TGTGCCAGCAGCTCCACCCGGACGGACAAATTAAATGAGCAGTTCTTC
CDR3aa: CASSSTRTDKLNEQFF

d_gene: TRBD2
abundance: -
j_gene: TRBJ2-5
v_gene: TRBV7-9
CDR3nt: TGTGCCAGCAGCAAACTAGCGGGGGGTGGGGAGACCCAGTACTTC
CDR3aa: CASSKLAGGGETQYF

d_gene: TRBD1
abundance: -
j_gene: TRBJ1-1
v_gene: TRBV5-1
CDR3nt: TGCGCCAGCAGCTTGGGTCCCGGGACAGAGTTTACTGAAGCTTTCTTT
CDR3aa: CASSLGPGTEFTEAFF

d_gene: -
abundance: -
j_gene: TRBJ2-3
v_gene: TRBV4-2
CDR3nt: TGTGCCAGCAGCCAAGGGACTACAGATACGCAGTATTTT
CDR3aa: CASSQGTTDTQYF

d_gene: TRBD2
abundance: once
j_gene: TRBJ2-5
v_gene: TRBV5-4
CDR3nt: TGTGCCAGCAGCCCGCGGGGGGGCGGACGGGAGACCCAGTACTTC
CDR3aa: CASSPRGGGRETQYF

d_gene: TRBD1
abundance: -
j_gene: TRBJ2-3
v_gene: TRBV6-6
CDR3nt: TGTGCCAGTGGTCCCGCAGGGGGCTCAGATACGCAGTATTTT
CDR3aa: CASGPAGGSDTQYF

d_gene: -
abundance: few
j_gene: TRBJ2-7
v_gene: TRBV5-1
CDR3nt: TGCGCCAGCAGCTTGGGCCCGGGGAACGAGCAGTACTTC
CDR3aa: CASSLGPGNEQYF

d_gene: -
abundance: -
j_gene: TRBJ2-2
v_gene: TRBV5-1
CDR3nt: TGCGCCAGCAGTTTACCACCAGGGCCACGGAGCGGGGAGCTGTTTTTT
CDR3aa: CASSLPPGPRSGELFF

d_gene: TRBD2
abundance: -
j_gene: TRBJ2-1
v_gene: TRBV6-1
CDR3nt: TGTGCCAGCAGTGAAGCGGAGCGGGGGGGCAATGAGCAGTTCTTC
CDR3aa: CASSEAERGGNEQFF

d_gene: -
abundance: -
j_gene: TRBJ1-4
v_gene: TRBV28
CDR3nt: TGTGCCAGCAGTTTCCACCCCGGGGGTATGGCGGGAAAACTGTTTTTT
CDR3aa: CASSFHPGGMAGKLFF

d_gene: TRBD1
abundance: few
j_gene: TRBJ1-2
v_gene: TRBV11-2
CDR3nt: TGTGCCAGCAGCCCGACAGGGAACTATGGCTACACCTTC
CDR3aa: CASSPTGNYGYTF

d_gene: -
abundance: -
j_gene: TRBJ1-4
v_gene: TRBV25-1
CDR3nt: TGTGCCAGCAGTGAATTGCTTGAGAGGGGAGGGACTAATGAAAAACTGTTTTTT
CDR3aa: CASSELLERGGTNEKLFF

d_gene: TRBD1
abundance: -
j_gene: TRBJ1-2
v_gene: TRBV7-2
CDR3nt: TGTGCCAGCAGCTTAGTTTCAGGGGGTAACTATGGCTACACCTTC
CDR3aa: CASSLVSGGNYGYTF

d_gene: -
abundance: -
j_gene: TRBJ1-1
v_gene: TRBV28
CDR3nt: TGTGCAGTCCTTGGGGGGGACACTGAAGCTTTCTTT
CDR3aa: CAVLGGDTEAFF